This TCR beta chain was identified during a study of T cells after yellow fever vaccination. Whole-study context: Preparation used SMART-Seq v4 Ultra Low Input for the low-cell-number fractions. Study results and caveats: Abundant clonotypes (contaminants from the bulk population) could be present in FACS-sorted repertoires.

The CDR3 runs to 15 residues. The V segment lost 5 bases and the J segment 14 bases; nucleotides outside the gene matches: 18. Germline CDR1 is SGHKS and CDR2 is YYEKEE (reference sequence). This clonotype came up many times. Antigen unknown. 5'RACE template switching produced TCR cDNA carrying a universal primer site and UMIs. Using its own MiXCR run on the 5' RACE reads, TCRdb lists one record per CDR3 protein. Found here are a few hundred thousand distinct CDR3 sequences, approximately 4% of them singletons; the top ten hold around 23%. This TCR was sampled from a young man who received the YFV17D yellow fever vaccine. The input for sequencing was PBMCs, taken 5 days after the yellow fever booster vaccination. This chain joins TRBV5-5 and TRBJ2-3, with TRBD2 matching over 9 bases. Written as DNA, the CDR3 is TGTGCCAGCAGTGATATAGCGGGGGAGGGCCCCCGCGGGTATTTT. It translates to CASSDIAGEGPRGYF.